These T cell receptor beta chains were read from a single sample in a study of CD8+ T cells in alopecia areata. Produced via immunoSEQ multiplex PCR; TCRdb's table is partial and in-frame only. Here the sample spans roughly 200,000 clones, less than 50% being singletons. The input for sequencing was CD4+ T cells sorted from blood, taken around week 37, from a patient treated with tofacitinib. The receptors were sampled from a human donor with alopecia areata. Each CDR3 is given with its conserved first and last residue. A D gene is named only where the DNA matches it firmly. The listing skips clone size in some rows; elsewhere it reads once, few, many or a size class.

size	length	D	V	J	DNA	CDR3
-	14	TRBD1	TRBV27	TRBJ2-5	TGTGCCAGCAGTTTGGTCAGGGGGCTTGAGACCCAGTACTTC	CASSLVRGLETQYF
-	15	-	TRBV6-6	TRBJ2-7	TGTGCCAGCAGTTACTCGAGGGCTACATCCTACGAGCAGTACTTC	CASSYSRATSYEQYF
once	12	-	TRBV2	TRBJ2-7	TGTGCCAGCAGAAAGGACGGGGACGAGCAGTACTTC	CASRKDGDEQYF
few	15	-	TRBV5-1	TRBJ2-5	TGCGCCAGCAGCCATCCGTCTCTTAGTCTTGAGACCCAGTACTTC	CASSHPSLSLETQYF
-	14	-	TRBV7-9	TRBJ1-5	TGTGCCAGCAGCTTAGAAAGCCAGGGACAGCCCCAGCATTTT	CASSLESQGQPQHF
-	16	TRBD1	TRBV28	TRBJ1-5	TGTGCCAGCAGTCCGCCGGGGACAGGGCCCATTCAGCCCCAGCATTTT	CASSPPGTGPIQPQHF
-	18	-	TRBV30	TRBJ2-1	TGTGCCTGGAGTGTACCCAGGGGTGGTACGAGCTCCTACAATGAGCAGTTCTTC	CAWSVPRGGTSSYNEQFF
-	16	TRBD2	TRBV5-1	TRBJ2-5	TGCGCCAGCAGCTTGGCCTTTAGCGGGAAACAAGAGACCCAGTACTTC	CASSLAFSGKQETQYF
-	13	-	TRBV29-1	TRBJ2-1	TGCAGCGTGGGGAAAGCTTCATACAATGAGCAGTTCTTC	CSVGKASYNEQFF
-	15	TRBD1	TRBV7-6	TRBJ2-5	TGTGCCAGCAGCTTAGGTGGGACAGGGGGTGAGACCCAGTACTTC	CASSLGGTGGETQYF
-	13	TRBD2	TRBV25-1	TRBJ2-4	TGTGCCACCCAGCGGGACTCGTCGTACATTCAGTACTTC	CATQRDSSYIQYF
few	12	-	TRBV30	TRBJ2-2	TGTGCCTGTAGCAGGGCATTCGGGGAGCTGTTTTTT	CACSRAFGELFF
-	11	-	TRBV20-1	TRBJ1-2	TGCAGTGCTAGGTACAGGGAAGGCTACACCTTC	CSARYREGYTF
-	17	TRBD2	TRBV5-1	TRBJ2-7	TGCGCCAGCAGCTTGGGGACTAGCGGGAGGGCCGCATACGAGCAGTACTTC	CASSLGTSGRAAYEQYF
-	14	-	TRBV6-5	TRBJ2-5	TGTGCCAGCAGCCGAAAACCAAAACAAGAGACCCAGTACTTC	CASSRKPKQETQYF
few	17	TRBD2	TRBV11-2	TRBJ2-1	TGTGCCAGCAGCTTAGATAGTCGGACTAGCGGGAACAATGAGCAGTTCTTC	CASSLDSRTSGNNEQFF
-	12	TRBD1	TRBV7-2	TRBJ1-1	TGTGCCAGCAGCTTAGGGGACAGGGATGCTTTCTTT	CASSLGDRDAFF
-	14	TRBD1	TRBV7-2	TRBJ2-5	TGTGCCAGCACCTCGGACAGGGGTGGAGAGACCCAGTACTTC	CASTSDRGGETQYF
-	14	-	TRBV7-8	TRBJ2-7	TGTGCCAGCAGCTTAAAAGGGGGAGCCTACGAGCAGTACTTC	CASSLKGGAYEQYF
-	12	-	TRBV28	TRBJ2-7	TGTGCATCGGGGGTACTCACCTACGAGCAGTACTTC	CASGVLTYEQYF
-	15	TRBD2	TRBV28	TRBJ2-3	TGTGCCAGCAGGGGTAGCGGGAGTAGGACAGATACGCAGTATTTT	CASRGSGSRTDTQYF
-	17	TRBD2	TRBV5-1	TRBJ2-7	TGCGCCAGCAGCTTTTGGACTAGCGGGAAATTCTCCTACGAGCAGTACTTC	CASSFWTSGKFSYEQYF
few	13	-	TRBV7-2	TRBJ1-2	TGTGCCAGCAGCTTAGGGCAGGGCCGTGGCTACACCTTC	CASSLGQGRGYTF
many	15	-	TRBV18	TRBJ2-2	TGTGCCAGCTCACCACAGGCTAGGAGCACCGGGGAGCTGTTTTTT	CASSPQARSTGELFF
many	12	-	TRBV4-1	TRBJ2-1	TGCGCCAGCAGCCCGGACCTGAATGAGCAGTTCTTC	CASSPDLNEQFF
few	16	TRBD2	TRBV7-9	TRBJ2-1	TGTGCCAGCAGCCAACCTGGACTAGCGGGGGGAAAGGAGCAGTTCTTC	CASSQPGLAGGKEQFF
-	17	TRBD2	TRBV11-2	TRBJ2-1	TGTGCCAGCAGCTTAGAGGCCCTAGCGGACCCCTACAATGAGCAGTTCTTC	CASSLEALADPYNEQFF
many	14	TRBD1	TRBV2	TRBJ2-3	TGTGCCAGCAGTGTTAACAGGGGGTACGATACGCAGTATTTT	CASSVNRGYDTQYF
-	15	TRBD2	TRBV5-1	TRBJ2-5	TGCGCCAGCAGCTTGGGTGGGACTAGCGGAGAGACCCAGTACTTC	CASSLGGTSGETQYF